This T cell receptor beta chain was identified during a study of CD8 T cells in ankylosing spondylitis. Whole-study findings and limits: Roughly 8 highly homologous variants made up a TCR beta motif, and this motif appeared characteristic of ankylosing spondylitis blood. Prior literature has documented some motif variants in synovial fluid and blood from reactive arthritis. The study looked at matched synovial fluid samples from ankylosing spondylitis patients. Disease-linked clones were reported to be significantly enriched there.

J gave up 0 bases and V 7 bases, and 8 bases lay outside the gene matches. This CDR3 region has 15 residues. Germline V gives CDR1 MNHEY, CDR2 SVGEGT. Worth noting for this clonotype: Antigen unknown.

TCRdb processed the 5' RACE reads anew with MiXCR; each CDR3 protein has one entry. The data hold 200,000 to 250,000 distinct CDR3 sequences, with about 10% observed a single time. The receptor was derived from a male donor with ankylosing spondylitis or in good health (not recorded which). What was sequenced was blood, either unsorted or a sorted T cell fraction (not recorded which). This chain uses TRBV6-2 or TRBV6-3 with TRBJ2-7, with TRBD2 matching 8 bases. As DNA, the CDR3 is TGTGCCAGCAAAGGGCCAGCGGGGGACTCCTACGAGCAGTACTTC. It encodes CASKGPAGDSYEQYF.